A selection of T cell receptor beta chains follows, all from one sample in a study of shared clonotypes between healthy human individuals. TCRdb's copy holds only in-frame clones and misses some; the assay was immunoSEQ multiplex PCR. The sample holds more than 2 million clones; just under 95% are singletons and the top ten take about 1.1%. Sequenced: naive CD8+ T cells sorted from blood. These receptors were taken from a man younger than 30 in good health. The CDR3 runs from the conserved cysteine through the conserved F or W. A D gene is named only where the DNA matches it firmly. Clone size is stated in some rows and not others, as once, few, many or a class when expanded.

cdr3_aa cdr3_nt cdr3_length j_call d_call v_call clone_size
CASSPEGNIYGYTF TGTGCCAGCAGCCCGGAAGGTAACATCTATGGCTACACCTTC 14 TRBJ1-2 - TRBV5-6 -
CASSLGPGGPGNEQFF TGTGCCAGCAGCTTAGGCCCTGGAGGGCCGGGCAATGAGCAGTTCTTC 16 TRBJ2-1 - TRBV11-2 -
CASSLGQETQYF TGTGCCAGCAGCTTGGGCCAAGAGACCCAGTACTTC 12 TRBJ2-5 - TRBV5-8 -
CASSLYLDPGEKLFF TGTGCCAGCAGCCTATACCTGGATCCAGGTGAAAAACTGTTTTTT 15 TRBJ1-4 - TRBV7-6 -
CASSPSPGTARAPEAFF TGCGCCAGCAGCCCATCCCCCGGGACGGCGAGGGCCCCTGAAGCTTTCTTT 17 TRBJ1-1 - TRBV5-1 -
CASSLTAFSGNTIYF TGTGCCAGCAGTTTAACGGCTTTCTCTGGAAACACCATATATTTT 15 TRBJ1-3 - TRBV27 -
CASSLLADSYEQYF TGTGCCAGCAGCTTGCTAGCGGACTCCTACGAGCAGTACTTC 14 TRBJ2-7 TRBD2 TRBV5-5 -
CASSRLDRDDTEAFF TGTGCCAGCAGCAGACTGGACAGGGATGACACTGAAGCTTTCTTT 15 TRBJ1-1 TRBD1 TRBV7-9 -
CASSQDPGIGYGYTF TGCGCCAGCAGCCAAGATCCCGGTATCGGGTATGGCTACACCTTC 15 TRBJ1-2 - TRBV4-1 -
CASSLGGEWGYGYTF TGTGCCAGCAGTTTAGGCGGGGAATGGGGCTATGGCTACACCTTC 15 TRBJ1-2 - TRBV27 once
CASSTGYEQYF TGTGCCAGCAGCACAGGGTACGAGCAGTACTTC 11 TRBJ2-7 - TRBV27 -
CASSLGKQAFYEQYF TGTGCCAGCAGCTTAGGCAAACAGGCTTTCTACGAGCAGTACTTC 15 TRBJ2-7 - TRBV7-6 -
CASSQWDTDTQYF TGTGCCAGTTCCCAGTGGGACACAGATACGCAGTATTTT 13 TRBJ2-3 - TRBV6-4 -
CASSQVYGTPALDNEQFF TGCGCCAGCAGCCAAGTCTACGGCACCCCGGCTTTAGACAATGAGCAGTTCTTC 18 TRBJ2-1 - TRBV4-1 -
CASSPLLGDRGYEQYF TGTGCCAGCAGCCCATTGCTAGGGGACAGGGGTTACGAGCAGTACTTC 16 TRBJ2-7 TRBD1 TRBV5-8 -
CASGLPSSSDTQYF TGTGCTAGTGGTTTGCCTTCTTCTTCAGATACGCAGTATTTT 14 TRBJ2-3 - TRBV12-5 -
CASSQLHEQYF TGCGCCAGCAGCCAACTCCACGAGCAGTACTTC 11 TRBJ2-7 - TRBV4-1 -
CASSLLGGTGGGNEQFF TGTGCCAGCAGTTTACTCGGAGGGACAGGGGGCGGGAATGAGCAGTTCTTC 17 TRBJ2-1 TRBD1 TRBV27 -
CASSHSGRVTYNEQFF TGTGCCAGCAGCCATAGCGGGAGGGTCACCTACAATGAGCAGTTCTTC 16 TRBJ2-1 TRBD2 TRBV7-9 -
CASSLMGVGLEGYTF TGTGCCAGCAGCTTAATGGGGGTAGGGCTAGAAGGCTACACCTTC 15 TRBJ1-2 - TRBV7-8 -
CASSVDRPRSPLHF TGTGCCAGCAGCGTAGACAGACCCCGTTCACCCCTCCACTTT 14 TRBJ1-6 - TRBV9 -
CASTSTGLTYEQYF TGTGCCAGCACTTCGACAGGGTTAACCTACGAGCAGTACTTC 14 TRBJ2-7 TRBD1 TRBV6-1 -
CASTALNTGELFF TGTGCTAGTACGGCGCTGAACACCGGGGAGCTGTTTTTT 13 TRBJ2-2 - TRBV12-5 -
CAWSDRDYEQYF TGTGCCTGGAGCGACAGGGACTACGAGCAGTACTTC 12 TRBJ2-7 TRBD1 TRBV30 -
CASSDIQGVLPYSGANVLTF TGTGCCAGCAGTGATATACAGGGGGTTCTTCCTTATTCTGGGGCCAACGTCCTGACTTTC 20 TRBJ2-6 TRBD1 TRBV6-1 -
CASKYRGVGRRNYGYTF TGTGCCAGTAAGTATAGAGGCGTGGGACGGAGAAACTATGGCTACACCTTC 17 TRBJ1-2 - TRBV19 -
CASSMSGRAGYTDTQYF TGTGCCAGCAGCATGAGCGGGAGGGCGGGTTACACAGATACGCAGTATTTT 17 TRBJ2-3 TRBD2 TRBV9 -
CASSVDNRDEQYF TGTGCCAGCAGCGTGGACAACAGGGACGAGCAGTACTTC 13 TRBJ2-7 - TRBV9 -
CASRDSSYEQYF TGTGCCAGCAGGGATAGCTCCTACGAGCAGTACTTC 12 TRBJ2-7 - TRBV7-9 -
CASSLVSGGSYEQYF TGCGCCAGCAGCTTGGTTAGCGGGGGCTCCTACGAGCAGTACTTC 15 TRBJ2-7 TRBD2 TRBV5-1 -
CASSLWAGGYYEQYF TGTGCCAGCAGTTTATGGGCAGGTGGCTACTACGAGCAGTACTTC 15 TRBJ2-7 - TRBV27 -
CASSLSVAGSYEQYF TGTGCCAGCAGTTTATCGGTAGCGGGGTCCTACGAGCAGTACTTC 15 TRBJ2-7 TRBD2 TRBV27 -
CASSPGQGYEQYF TGTGCCAGCAGCCCCGGACAGGGCTACGAGCAGTACTTC 13 TRBJ2-7 TRBD1 TRBV11-3 -
CAWSAPDSYEQYF TGTGCCTGGAGTGCGCCTGACTCCTACGAGCAGTACTTC 13 TRBJ2-7 - TRBV30 -
CAWRLAAGAEAFF TGTGCCTGGAGATTGGCAGCCGGGGCTGAAGCTTTCTTT 13 TRBJ1-1 - TRBV30 once
CASSPSGWEELFF TGTGCCAGCAGTCCCTCAGGGTGGGAGGAGCTGTTTTTT 13 TRBJ2-2 - TRBV28 -
CASSYSLTTGELFF TGTGCCAGCAGCTACTCCCTAACCACCGGGGAGCTGTTTTTT 14 TRBJ2-2 - TRBV7-9 -
CASSPWGGFGNTIYF TGTGCCAGCAGCCCCTGGGGGGGGTTCGGAAACACCATATATTTT 15 TRBJ1-3 - TRBV7-2 once
CASSAGQGAFNEKLFF TGTGCCAGCAGTGCCGGACAGGGGGCCTTCAATGAAAAACTGTTTTTT 16 TRBJ1-4 TRBD1 TRBV28 -
CASSLDGVPGEQYF TGCGCCAGCAGCTTGGATGGGGTCCCGGGCGAGCAGTACTTC 14 TRBJ2-7 - TRBV5-1 few
CASSDGTGGIYQPQHF TGTGCCAGCAGTGATGGGACAGGGGGAATTTATCAGCCCCAGCATTTT 16 TRBJ1-5 TRBD1 TRBV6-1 -
CASSWTSGEASNEQFF TGTGCCAGCAGTTGGACTAGCGGGGAGGCCTCCAATGAGCAGTTCTTC 16 TRBJ2-1 TRBD2 TRBV2 -
CASEERGGPQETQYF TGTGCCAGCGAAGAGCGGGGGGGGCCCCAAGAGACCCAGTACTTC 15 TRBJ2-5 TRBD2 TRBV7-9 -
CASRGSGANVLTF TGTGCCAGCAGGGGGTCTGGGGCCAACGTCCTGACTTTC 13 TRBJ2-6 - TRBV6-5 -
CASSLPRGEQETQYF TGTGCCAGCAGCTTACCGCGGGGGGAGCAAGAGACCCAGTACTTC 15 TRBJ2-5 TRBD2 TRBV13 -
CASSRGLAENIQYF TGCGCCAGCAGCCGAGGACTAGCGGAAAACATTCAGTACTTC 14 TRBJ2-4 TRBD2 TRBV4-3 -
CASSPFGGQDTQYF TGTGCCAGCAGCCCCTTCGGGGGTCAGGATACGCAGTATTTT 14 TRBJ2-3 - TRBV11-2 once
CASSQRSPGHEQYF TGCGCCAGCAGCCAACGAAGTCCTGGGCACGAGCAGTACTTC 14 TRBJ2-7 - TRBV4-1 -
CASSVADTETQYF TGTGCCAGCAGCGTAGCTGATACGGAGACCCAGTACTTC 13 TRBJ2-5 - TRBV9 -
CASSEVRGLNQPQHF TGTGCCAGCAGTGAAGTACGAGGATTAAATCAGCCCCAGCATTTT 15 TRBJ1-5 - TRBV6-1 -
CASSLLSGVTSYNEQFF TGTGCCAGCAGCTTGTTGTCGGGAGTTACCTCCTACAATGAGCAGTTCTTC 17 TRBJ2-1 - TRBV5-6 -
CAISELGRKPAGFSSYEQYF TGTGCCATCAGTGAGTTAGGGAGGAAACCAGCGGGGTTCAGTTCCTACGAGCAGTACTTC 20 TRBJ2-7 TRBD2 TRBV10-3 -
CATSPSGEYNEQFF TGTGCCACCAGCCCTAGCGGGGAGTACAATGAGCAGTTCTTC 14 TRBJ2-1 TRBD2 TRBV15 once